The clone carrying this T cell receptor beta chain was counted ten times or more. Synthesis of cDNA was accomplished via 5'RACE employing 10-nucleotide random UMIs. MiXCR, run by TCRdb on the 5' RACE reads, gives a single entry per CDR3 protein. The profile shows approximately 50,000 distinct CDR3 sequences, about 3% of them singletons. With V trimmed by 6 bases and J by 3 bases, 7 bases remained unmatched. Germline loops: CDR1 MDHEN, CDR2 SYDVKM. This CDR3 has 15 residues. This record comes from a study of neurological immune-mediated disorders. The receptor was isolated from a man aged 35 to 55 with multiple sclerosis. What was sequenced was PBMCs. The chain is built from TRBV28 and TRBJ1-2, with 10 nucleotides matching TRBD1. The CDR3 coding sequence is TGTGCCAGCAGCGAGGTTGGACAGGGGGACTATGGCTACACCTTC. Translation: CASSEVGQGDYGYTF.